This TCR beta chain was sequenced for a study of spatial heterogeneity in lung cancer (dated by TCRdb to the late 2010s). For the wider study: Samples were obtained from around 72 patients with early-stage, untreated non-small cell lung cancer from the lung TRACERx cohort. TCR alpha and beta repertoires were quantitatively compared across multiple tumor regions, matched nontumor lung and blood in non-small cell lung cancer. In the raw uncorrected reads, each unique combination of TCR and UMI appeared more than ten times on average. Follow-up PBMC samples were sequenced whenever the samples were available, and the median time to follow-up was two to three years after resection. Beta-chain transcripts were consistently detected in greater numbers than alpha-chain transcripts, which likely reflects a higher abundance of beta-chain transcripts. Nonsynonymous mutation counts, determined by whole-exome sequencing of tumor tissue, were related to features of the TCR repertoire. Both alpha and beta chains were TCR-sequenced in samples taken at surgery, namely 220 tumor regions, 62 to 70 matched nontumor lung samples and 50 to 60 PBMC samples. Study-wide findings and limitations: Comparisons of baseline and follow-up blood repertoires included only 14 patients. Confirming at a functional level the hypothesis that regional TCRs recognize regional mutations was considered to require additional single-cell paired TCR alpha and beta sequencing. Ubiquitous expanded tumor TCRs were found in blood more often at tumor resection than at routine follow-up.

What the time point label conveys for this sample: blood at routine non-recurrence follow-up after resection. Whole RNA extracted from tumor and nontumor lung tissue, or from cryopreserved PBMC samples, was used for TCR sequencing without cell sorting. A patient was chosen for TCR sequencing only when enough RNA was available from at least two tumor regions. The library was made by 5' RACE. The run used a NextSeq 500. The TCR library protocol attached a unique molecular identifier to each TCR cDNA molecule to allow correction of PCR and sequencing errors. The authors' analysis ran thus. Decombinator tools were used for TCR identification, UMI-based error correction and CDR3 extraction. TCRs above a frequency of 2 per 1,000, corresponding to the top 1% of the tumor frequency distribution, were defined as expanded. Renyi diversity was computed with the R vegan package after each repertoire had been subsampled 100 times to 5,000 TCRs. CDR3 similarity networks were constructed using string-kernel similarity of amino acid triplets, with links drawn between CDR3s whose pairwise similarity was above 0.82. In TCRdb, the public reads were trimmed at Q25 with fastp and aligned with MiXCR, with productive beta chains retained. CDR3 protein duplicates are merged, each entry listing the most common genes and DNA. TCRdb's processing, not the authors', yielded these V and J calls. The table for this sample lists some 120,000 distinct CDR3 sequences; 9% to 15% of them were counted only once. The ten largest clonotypes hold 15% to 20% of the sample.

On this clonotype itself: The specificity of this receptor is unknown. Base qualities are not provided; no much larger clone lies one nucleotide away.

Sequences MNHNS (CDR1) and SASEGT (CDR2) are obtained from the germline V gene. Cut back by 4 bases and 3 bases, the V and J ends lie 18 bases apart. The CDR3 has 17 amino acids, counting the end cysteine and phenylalanine. The kept DNA is CDR3 alone, 51 bases in frame from the first base. Sequencing used PBMCs, obtained at follow-up. The origin of this receptor is a male donor with early-stage non-small cell lung cancer. In this chain, TRBV6-1 is recombined with TRBJ1-4, with no D gene named confidently. The DNA sequence is as follows: TGTGCCAGCAGTGTCGCGGGGATTCTACGCGCTAATGAAAAACTGTTTTTT. Translated, this is CASSVAGILRANEKLFF.